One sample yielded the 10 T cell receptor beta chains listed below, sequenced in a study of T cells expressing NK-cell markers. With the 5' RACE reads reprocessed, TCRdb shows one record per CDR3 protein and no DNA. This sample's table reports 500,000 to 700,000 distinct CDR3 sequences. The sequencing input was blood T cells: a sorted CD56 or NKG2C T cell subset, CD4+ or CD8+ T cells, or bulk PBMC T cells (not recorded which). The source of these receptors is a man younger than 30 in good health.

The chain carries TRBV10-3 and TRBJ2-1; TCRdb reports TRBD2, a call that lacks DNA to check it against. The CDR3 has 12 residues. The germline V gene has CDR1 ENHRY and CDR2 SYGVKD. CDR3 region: CAISVRAHEQFF.

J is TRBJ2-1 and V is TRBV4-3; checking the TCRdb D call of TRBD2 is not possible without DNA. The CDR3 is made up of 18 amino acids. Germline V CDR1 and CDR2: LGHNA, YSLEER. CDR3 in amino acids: CASSQERAGGPLGNEQFF.

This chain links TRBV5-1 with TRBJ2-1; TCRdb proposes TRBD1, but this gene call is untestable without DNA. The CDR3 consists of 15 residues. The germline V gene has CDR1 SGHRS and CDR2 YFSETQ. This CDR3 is CASSPYPDGVNEQFF.

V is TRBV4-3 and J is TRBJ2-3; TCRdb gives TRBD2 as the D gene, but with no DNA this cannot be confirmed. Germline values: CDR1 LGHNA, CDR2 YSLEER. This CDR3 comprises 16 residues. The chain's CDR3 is CASSQDWRGRTDTQYF.

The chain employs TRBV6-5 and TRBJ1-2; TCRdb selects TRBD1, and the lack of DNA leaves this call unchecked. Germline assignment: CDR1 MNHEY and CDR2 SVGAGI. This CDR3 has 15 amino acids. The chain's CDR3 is CASSLGAAGNYGYTF.

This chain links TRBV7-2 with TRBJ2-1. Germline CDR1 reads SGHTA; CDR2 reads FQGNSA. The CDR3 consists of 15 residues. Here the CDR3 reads CASSLGFLAYNEQFF.

CDR3 residues: CASSYRGKASTDTQYF. This rearrangement joins TRBV6-2 or TRBV6-3 to TRBJ2-3. This CDR3 region has 16 residues. CDR1 MNHEY and CDR2 SVGEGT come from the germline V gene.

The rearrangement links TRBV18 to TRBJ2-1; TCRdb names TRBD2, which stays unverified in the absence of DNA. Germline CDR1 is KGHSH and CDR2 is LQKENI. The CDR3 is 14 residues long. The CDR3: CASSPDYLPSQQFF. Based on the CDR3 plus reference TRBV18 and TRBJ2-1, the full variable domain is NAGVMQNPRHLVRRRGQEARLRCSPMKGHSHVYWYRQLPEEGLKFMVYLQKENIIDESGMPKERFSAEFPKEGPSILRIQQVVRGDSAAYFCASSPDYLPSQQFFGPGTRLTVL.

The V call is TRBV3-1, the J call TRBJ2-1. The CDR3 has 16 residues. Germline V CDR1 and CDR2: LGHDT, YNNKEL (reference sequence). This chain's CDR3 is CASSQPLGDTYNEQFF.

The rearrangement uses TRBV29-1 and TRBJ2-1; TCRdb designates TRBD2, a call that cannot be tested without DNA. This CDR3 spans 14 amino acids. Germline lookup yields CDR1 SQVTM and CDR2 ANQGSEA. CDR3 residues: CSVGWGRASNEQFF.